This TCR beta chain was profiled in a study of graft-versus-host responses after intestinal transplantation. Study-level background: Recipients obtained multivisceral, liver-intestinal, or isolated intestinal transplants. Uniformly, recipients were administered anti-thymocyte globulin induction with subsequent tacrolimus and steroids for around three years. Findings and limits, study-wide: Recipient-marrow GvH clones were detected, some having first appeared in ileum or blood. Early post-transplant HvG declines were associated with peak circulating GvH clone levels.

As concerns this clone: Its antigen is as yet unknown.

Lymphocytes (intraepithelial and lamina propria) were released by processing the graft tissue. Measured with immunoSEQ multiplex PCR; TCRdb has only the in-frame clones, and not every one. The sample has 16,000 or so clones, roughly 80% seen once. The CDR3 is 12 residues long. The germline V gene encodes CDR1 SEHNR and CDR2 FQNEAQ (reference sequence). Between the trimmed V and J ends, which lost 5 bases and 6 bases, there was a span of 7 bases. V usage is TRBV7-9 and J usage is TRBJ2-2, with unresolved D. This material consisted of ileum tissue, taken approximately 83 weeks after intestinal transplantation. The receptor's source is a human patient who received an intestinal transplant, so some T cells may come from the graft donor. CDR3 protein: CASSPSPGELFF. The CDR3 DNA reads as TGTGCCAGCAGCCCATCTCCCGGGGAGCTGTTTTTT.